This T cell receptor (beta chain) was observed in a study of patients and donors after allogeneic stem cell transplantation. One entry per CDR3 protein results from TCRdb running MiXCR on the RT-PCR reads. The sample yields about 960,000 distinct CDR3 sequences, roughly 18% seen once. The sequenced material came from blood, either unsorted or a sorted T cell fraction (not recorded which). This TCR was recovered from a human donor who was either an allogeneic HSCT recipient or a stem cell or donor lymphocyte infusion donor (not recorded which). It is not recorded whose cells these are; they may come from a transplant donor.

The CDR3 DNA follows: TGCAGCGTTGAAGGTGGTGGCGGGGGGCGAAGCACAGATACGCAGTATTTT. It yields the protein CSVEGGGGGRSTDTQYF. The rearrangement links TRBV29-1 to TRBJ2-3; 8 bases align to TRBD2. CDR1 SQVTM and CDR2 ANQGSEA come from the germline V gene. The V gene end was trimmed by 1 base and the J gene end by 0 bases; junction bases not matched to a gene: 9. The CDR3 is made up of 17 amino acids.